This TCR beta chain was identified during a study of blood T cell repertoires in COVID-19. Study summary: T cells, B-cell-depleted T cells, or PBMCs provided the cDNA or gDNA that served as material.

Germline assignment: CDR1 MNHEY and CDR2 SMNVEV (reference sequence). Trimming left V 6 bases short and J 10 bases short, with 22 bases between. CDR3 length equals 16 residues. Original processing notes: Estimation of nucleated cell counts was performed using reference gene primer amplification. Clones were read by immunoSEQ multiplex PCR, and TCRdb kept only the in-frame ones, dropping some. V, J and clone size are those of that table, while D and trimming were read from the DNA. This sample carries 110,000 to 150,000 clones, roughly 89% of them seen once, and the ten largest clones take about 4.4%. Participant-reported clinical history was the basis for cohort assignment. Before being deemed recovered, Cohort 3 donors had two negative PCRs, clearance, or symptom resolution.

V gene TRBV27 combines with J gene TRBJ1-6, with a possible D match to TRBD1 (5 bases). The receptor was derived from a man aged 50 or older who had recovered from COVID-19. Sequenced material: PBMCs or T cells enriched from blood (not recorded which). The CDR3 here is CASRPPGLQLKSPLHF. CDR3 sequence (DNA): TGTGCCAGCAGGCCCCCGGGACTTCAGCTCAAGTCACCCCTCCACTTT.